These 10 T cell receptor beta chains came from one sample sequenced in a study of OX40 agonist ivuxolimab in advanced cancers. Some clones are missing from TCRdb's copy, which holds only in-frame ones; the method was immunoSEQ multiplex PCR. The profile shows under 100,000 clones, nearly 90% of them singletons. The specimen was CD4+ or CD8+ T cells sorted from blood, collected in a trial of the OX40 agonist ivuxolimab. The receptors originated from an adult with an advanced solid tumor such as melanoma, head and neck, liver or kidney cancer.

This clone was counted ten times or more. J is TRBJ1-2 and V is TRBV18, with D unresolved. The CDR3 runs 13 residues. The V and J ends lost 3 bases and 2 bases respectively, with 7 bases between them. Germline values: CDR1 KGHSH, CDR2 LQKENI. The CDR3 reads CASSPDGNYGYTF. The CDR3 DNA reads TGTGCCAGCTCACCTGACGGGAACTATGGCTACACCTTC.

The rearrangement links TRBV28 to TRBJ1-5; D is ambiguous. Germline V gene data show CDR1 as MDHEN and CDR2 as SYDVKM. Trimming removed 6 bases at V and 6 bases at J, with 9 bases between. The length of the CDR3 is 12 residues. The CDR3 DNA sequence: TGTGCCAGCAGACCCCCGTTTCAGCCCCAGCATTTT. Amino acid sequence: CASRPPFQPQHF.

The chain joins TRBV2 to TRBJ2-2; D remains unclear. The germline V gene encodes CDR1 SNHLY and CDR2 FYNNEI. Trimming removed 4 bases at V and 0 bases at J, with 6 bases between. The CDR3 is 14 amino acids. CDR3 nucleotide sequence: TGTGCCAGCAGTGGAACCCCGAACACCGGGGAGCTGTTTTTT. Encoded protein: CASSGTPNTGELFF.

The chain links TRBV7-2 to TRBJ2-5; 8 bases map to TRBD1. The CDR3 length is 15 residues. Germline CDR1 reads SGHTA; CDR2 reads FQGNSA. V was clipped by 1 base and J by 4 bases; unmatched bases: 5. CDR3 in DNA: TGTGCCAGCAGCTTAGACCCAACAGGGGGAGAGACCCAGTACTTC. Translated: CASSLDPTGGETQYF.

The V call is TRBV7-2, the J call TRBJ1-2; 8 nucleotides align to TRBD1. CDR3 length: 15 amino acids. The germline CDR1 and CDR2 sequences are SGHTA and FQGNSA. V trimming: 3 bases; J trimming: 4 bases; junction bases outside the gene matches: 7. In nucleotides, the CDR3 is TGTGCCAGCAGCTTGCGGACAGGGCTCGGCTATGGCTACACCTTC. Protein product: CASSLRTGLGYGYTF. Combining the CDR3 with reference TRBV7-2 and TRBJ1-2 gives the whole variable domain GAGVSQSPSNKVTEKGKDVELRCDPISGHTALYWYRQSLGQGLEFLIYFQGNSAPDKSGLPSDRFSAERTGGSVSTLTIQRTQQEDSAVYLCASSLRTGLGYGYTFGSGTRLTVV.

The chain carries TRBV7-9 and TRBJ2-1; 13 nucleotides line up with TRBD2. The germline gives CDR1 SEHNR, CDR2 FQNEAQ (reference sequence). The CDR3 runs 19 residues. V trimming: 5 bases; J trimming: 2 bases; junction bases outside the gene matches: 12. CDR3: CASSQRTSGRISPYNEQFF. CDR3 nucleotide sequence: TGTGCCAGCAGCCAACGGACTAGCGGGAGAATTAGTCCCTACAATGAGCAGTTCTTC.

This rearrangement joins TRBV5-8 to TRBJ1-5; a possible D gene is TRBD1 (6 bases). CDR1 and CDR2 (germline): SGHTS, YDEGEE. CDR3 length: 15 amino acids. V was trimmed by 7 bases and J by 2 bases, leaving 16 bases between them. The CDR3, as DNA: TGTGCCAGCTCGGGGCAGGGGCTCGGCAATCAGCCCCAGCATTTT. It codes for CASSGQGLGNQPQHF.

The rearrangement links TRBV6-5 to TRBJ1-6; TRBD1 is a possible D gene (5 bases). The CDR3 consists of 13 residues. V lost 7 bases and J lost 8, with 12 bases in between. Germline V CDR1 and CDR2: MNHEY, SVGAGI. The DNA of the CDR3 is TGTGCCAGCACCGACAGTGGTTATTCACCCCTCCACTTT. Protein: CASTDSGYSPLHF.

J is TRBJ1-3 and V is TRBV14, with D possibly being TRBD1 (5 bases). The V gene's germline CDR1 is SGHDN and CDR2 FVKESK. With 3 bases removed from V and 0 bases from J, the gap between germline ends came to 9 bases. This CDR3 region has 15 residues. CDR3 sequence: CASSQGGISGNTIYF. CDR3 DNA sequence: TGTGCCAGCAGCCAGGGGGGGATCTCTGGAAACACCATATATTTT. Full variable domain (rest looked up from reference TRBV14 and TRBJ1-3): EAGVTQFPSHSVIEKGQTVTLRCDPISGHDNLYWYRRVMGKEIKFLLHFVKESKQDESGMPNNRFLAERTGGTYSTLKVQPAELEDSGVYFCASSQGGISGNTIYFGEGSWLTVV.

This rearrangement joins TRBV7-2 to TRBJ1-1; D is ambiguous. Germline loops: CDR1 SGHTA, CDR2 FQGNSA. The CDR3 consists of 14 residues. Trimming took 5 bases from V and 2 from J, leaving 12 bases between them. In nucleotides, the CDR3 is TGTGCCAGCAGCGTACTCCACTCCAACACTGAAGCTTTCTTT. Its protein is CASSVLHSNTEAFF.